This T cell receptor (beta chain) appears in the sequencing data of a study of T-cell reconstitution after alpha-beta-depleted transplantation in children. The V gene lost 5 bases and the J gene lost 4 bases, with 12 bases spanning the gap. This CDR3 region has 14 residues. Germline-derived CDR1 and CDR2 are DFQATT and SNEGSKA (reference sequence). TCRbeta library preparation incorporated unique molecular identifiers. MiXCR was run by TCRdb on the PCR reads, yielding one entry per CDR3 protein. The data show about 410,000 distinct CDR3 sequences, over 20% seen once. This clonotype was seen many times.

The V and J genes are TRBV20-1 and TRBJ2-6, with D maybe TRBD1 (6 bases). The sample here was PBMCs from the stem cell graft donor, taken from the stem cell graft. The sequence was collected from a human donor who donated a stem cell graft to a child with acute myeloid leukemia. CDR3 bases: TGCAGTGCTGATACAGGGACCGGGGCCAACGTCCTGACTTTC. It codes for CSADTGTGANVLTF.